A single sample gave rise to the 15 T cell receptor beta chains below, sequenced in a study of a mutant IDH1 vaccine in newly diagnosed glioma. Time point given: week 23, last vaccination. Each dose of the vaccine consisted of 300 ug of mutant IDH1 20-mer peptide, with topical imiquimod. Their target antigens are unknown. Generated by immunoSEQ multiplex PCR, the TCRdb table keeps only in-frame clones and is missing some. The table shows roughly 74,000 clones, with approximately 85% occurring only once. The sequences come from PBMCs, collected from a glioma patient whose treatment included an IDH1 peptide vaccine. These receptor sequences come from a man aged 25 to 40 with glioma. Some clones in this sample may be carry-over from other donors' samples.

The CDR3 DNA follows: TGTGCCAGTAGTCCCGGGACAGGGAGGATGAACACTGAAGCTTTCTTT. This encodes CASSPGTGRMNTEAFF. This chain connects TRBV19 to TRBJ1-1, with 9 positions matching TRBD1. The CDR3 covers 16 residues. Trimming removed 5 bases from V and 0 bases from J; junction bases left unmatched: 7. In germline, CDR1 is LNHDA, CDR2 SQIVND (reference sequence).

The J gene is TRBJ2-3, the V gene TRBV4-1; 10 nucleotides line up with TRBD2. Per the germline V gene, CDR1 is MGHRA and CDR2 is YSYEKL. After removal of 4 bases from V and 3 bases from J, the junction contained 16 bases not matched to a gene. CDR3 length equals 19 residues. CDR3 bases: TGCGCCAGCAGCCCCCCCAGCGGGGGGGCCTCGGGTGGTACAGATACGCAGTATTTT. This encodes CASSPPSGGASGGTDTQYF.

V usage is TRBV14 and J usage is TRBJ2-3, with 7 nucleotides matching TRBD1. This CDR3 contains 14 residues. Germline assignment: CDR1 SGHDN and CDR2 FVKESK. The junction had 7 bases not matched to a gene; V was cut back by 4 bases and J by 6 bases. The chain's CDR3 is CASSPTGVYDTQYF. The CDR3 DNA reads TGTGCCAGCAGCCCAACAGGGGTCTATGATACGCAGTATTTT. Looking up the rest from reference TRBV14 and TRBJ2-3 gives the full variable domain: EAGVTQFPSHSVIEKGQTVTLRCDPISGHDNLYWYRRVMGKEIKFLLHFVKESKQDESGMPNNRFLAERTGGTYSTLKVQPAELEDSGVYFCASSPTGVYDTQYFGPGTRLTVL.

This clone occurred a few times. The chain carries TRBV6-1 and TRBJ2-5, with TRBD2 matching 12 bases. V dropped 6 bases and J dropped 5; count of bases not matched to a gene: 7. The CDR3 sequence is 15 residues long. Germline CDR1 is MNHNS and CDR2 is SASEGT. CDR3 in DNA: TGTGCCAGCAGACCTAGCGGGGGGGCGTTTGAGACCCAGTACTTC. Translated, it gives CASRPSGGAFETQYF.

The V call is TRBV19, the J call TRBJ2-5, with TRBD2 identical over 8 bases. Trimming took 1 base from V and 5 from J; bases not matched to a gene: 6. The CDR3 is 15 amino acids. Germline CDR1 is LNHDA and CDR2 is SQIVND (reference sequence). The DNA for the CDR3 is TGTGCCAGTAGTATAGCCCGGGGGGGAAGGGAGACCCAGTACTTC. This encodes CASSIARGGRETQYF. Full variable domain (missing parts from reference TRBV19 and TRBJ2-5): DGGITQSPKYLFRKEGQNVTLSCEQNLNHDAMYWYRQDPGQGLRLIYYSQIVNDFQKGDIAEGYSVSREKKESFPLTVTSAQKNPTAFYLCASSIARGGRETQYFGPGTRLLVL.

This chain uses TRBV18 with TRBJ2-3; TRBD1 might be the D (5 bases). Per germline, CDR1 KGHSH and CDR2 LQKENI. V was cut by 3 bases and J by 3 bases, with 16 bases left in between. CDR3 size: 16 residues. CDR3 DNA: TGTGCCAGCTCACCCTTCGAGATGCAGGGTACAGATACGCAGTATTTT. This gives the protein CASSPFEMQGTDTQYF.

About this clone: Other DNA sequences in this sample translate to the same CDR3. The J gene is TRBJ2-5, the V gene TRBV7-6, with 8 bases lining up with TRBD1. The junction had 3 bases not matched to a gene; V was cut back by 5 bases and J by 1 base. CDR1 and CDR2 (germline): SGHVS, FNYEAQ. The CDR3 is 14 amino acids. The CDR3: CASSRGQGQETQYF. For the CDR3, the DNA is TGTGCCAGCAGCCGAGGACAGGGCCAAGAGACCCAGTACTTC.

This clone was found once. The chain recombines TRBV6-4 with TRBJ1-2; 10 nucleotides align to TRBD1. The CDR3 is 16 amino acids. Germline V gives CDR1 MRHNA, CDR2 SNTAGT. The V gene end was trimmed by 2 bases and the J gene end by 7 bases; junction bases not matched to a gene: 10. The CDR3 DNA reads as TGTGCCAGCAGTGACCGGGCGGGACAGGGGAGCGGTGGCTACACCTTC. It codes for CASSDRAGQGSGGYTF.

The chain joins TRBV18 to TRBJ2-5; 8 bases are shared with TRBD2. V shed 6 bases, J shed 3 bases, and the junction held 12 bases outside the gene matches. The CDR3 loop spans 16 amino acids. CDR1 KGHSH and CDR2 LQKENI come from the germline V gene. The CDR3: CASSDRGGPSEETQYF. CDR3 bases: TGTGCCAGCTCCGACCGGGGGGGGCCAAGTGAAGAGACCCAGTACTTC.

The chain links TRBV30 to TRBJ2-7; D uncertain. Trimming took off 7 bases at V and 3 bases at J, with 10 bases between the two ends. The CDR3 length is 11 residues. Germline values: CDR1 GTSNPN, CDR2 SVGIG (reference sequence). The CDR3 loop reads CASEMDYEQYF. The CDR3 bases are TGTGCCTCGGAGATGGACTACGAGCAGTACTTC.

The chain recombines TRBV7-3 with TRBJ2-2; D is perhaps TRBD1 (6 bases). The germline gives CDR1 SGHTA, CDR2 FQGTGA. Between the trimmed V and J ends, which lost 3 bases and 8 bases, there was a span of 10 bases. The CDR3 spans 13 residues. The CDR3 protein is CASSFGGRGELFF. The CDR3 DNA follows: TGTGCCAGCAGCTTTGGGGGCCGAGGGGAGCTGTTTTTT.

The chain links TRBV7-9 to TRBJ2-2; the D gene is possibly TRBD1 (5 bases). Germline loops: CDR1 SEHNR, CDR2 FQNEAQ (reference sequence). V lost 2 bases, J lost 3 bases, and 7 bases lay in between. There are 14 residues in the CDR3. CDR3: CASSLRGYTGELFF. CDR3 DNA: TGTGCCAGCAGCTTAAGGGGATACACCGGGGAGCTGTTTTTT.

This clone was observed a single time. This rearrangement joins TRBV6-6 to TRBJ2-7, with D hard to call. The V end was cut by 0 bases, the J end by 3 bases, with 15 bases between. CDR1 and CDR2 (germline): MNHNY, SVGAGI (reference sequence). This CDR3 comprises 16 residues. The CDR3 coding sequence is TGTGCCAGCAGTTACTCAGGCAGCCCTATCGACTACGAGCAGTACTTC. Translated, it gives CASSYSGSPIDYEQYF.

The chain joins TRBV19 to TRBJ2-1; possible D gene TRBD2, 5 bases. The V gene lost 5 bases and the J gene lost 3 bases, with 14 bases spanning the gap. CDR3 size: 15 residues. Germline CDR1 and CDR2: LNHDA and SQIVND (reference sequence). CDR3 in amino acids: CASSASGANYNEQFF. As DNA, the CDR3 is TGTGCCAGTAGTGCGAGCGGCGCCAACTACAATGAGCAGTTCTTC.

The chain is built from TRBV2 and TRBJ1-2; D ambiguous. V gave up 2 bases and J gave up 5 bases, with 6 bases separating them. Germline loops: CDR1 SNHLY, CDR2 FYNNEI. The CDR3 has 12 amino acids. Written as DNA, the CDR3 is TGTGCCAGCAGTGAACAGCTTTATGGCTACACCTTC. Protein: CASSEQLYGYTF.